These 26 T cell receptor beta chains were sequenced from one sample in a study of blood T cell repertoires in COVID-19. Using immunoSEQ multiplex PCR, the repertoire was profiled, and TCRdb retains in-frame clones only, with some absent. Of about 97,000 clones listed, more than 90% are singletons. Sequencing input: peripheral blood. The receptors stem from a young man with acute or convalescent COVID-19.

The chain uses TRBV7-2 and TRBJ2-1, with TRBD2 as a possible D gene (6 bases). Germline V gives CDR1 SGHTA, CDR2 FQGNSA. V was trimmed by 4 bases and J by 0 bases, leaving 16 bases between them. This CDR3 region has 17 residues. As DNA, the CDR3 is TGTGCCAGCAGCTATTTTGGACGGGGGAGCTCCTACAATGAGCAGTTCTTC. Protein product: CASSYFGRGSSYNEQFF.

The chain employs TRBV19 and TRBJ2-7; 7 positions match TRBD1. Germline V gene lookup returns CDR1 LNHDA and CDR2 SQIVND (reference sequence). The V segment lost 5 bases and the J segment 0 bases; nucleotides outside the gene matches: 7. This CDR3 is 15 amino acids long. The CDR3 sequence: CASSEGQAFSYEQYF. CDR3 nucleotides: TGTGCCAGTAGTGAAGGACAGGCTTTCTCCTACGAGCAGTACTTC.

This clone was detected once. The chain combines TRBV19 with TRBJ1-5, with TRBD1 as a possible D gene (6 bases). The germline gives CDR1 LNHDA, CDR2 SQIVND (reference sequence). Trimming shortened V by 3 bases and J by 7 bases, and 19 bases separated the two germline ends. The CDR3 sequence is 16 residues long. CDR3 DNA: TGTGCCAGTAGTATTTCTCTTAGTTGGCAGGGGCAGCCCCAGCATTTT. It yields the protein CASSISLSWQGQPQHF.

V and J are TRBV18 and TRBJ2-7; 11 nucleotides agree with TRBD2. V lost 5 bases, J lost 4 bases, and 13 bases stayed unmatched. The CDR3 runs 17 residues. CDR1 and CDR2 (germline): KGHSH, LQKENI. The CDR3 loop reads CASSARITSGSIYEQYF. Written as DNA, the CDR3 is TGTGCCAGCTCAGCACGGATCACTAGCGGGAGTATTTACGAGCAGTACTTC.

The rearrangement uses TRBV24-1 and TRBJ2-1; 10 bases fit TRBD2. V gave up 3 bases and J gave up 3 bases; unmatched junction bases: 4. The V gene's germline CDR1 is KGHDR and CDR2 SFDVKD. This CDR3 region has 16 residues. CDR3 protein: CATSDASGRDYNEQFF. The CDR3 nucleotides read TGTGCCACCAGTGATGCTAGCGGGAGAGACTACAATGAGCAGTTCTTC.

The J gene is TRBJ1-1, the V gene TRBV15; the D gene is possibly TRBD1 (6 bases). CDR3 length equals 18 residues. The V and J ends lost 0 bases and 4 bases respectively, with 21 bases between them. Per germline, CDR1 LNHNV and CDR2 YYDKDF (reference sequence). Written as DNA, the CDR3 is TGTGCCACCAGCAGAGATTTGGAGCAGCAGGGGTTGGGCACTGAAGCTTTCTTT. Amino acid sequence: CATSRDLEQQGLGTEAFF.

J is TRBJ2-3 and V is TRBV5-4, with no clear D. The CDR3 length is 13 residues. Deletions cut 0 bases from V and 5 bases from J, with 7 bases between. Germline V CDR1 and CDR2: SGHNT, YYREEE (reference sequence). The CDR3, as DNA: TGTGCCAGCAGCTTGGGACTGAAAGATACGCAGTATTTT. Amino acid sequence: CASSLGLKDTQYF.

The chain links TRBV30 to TRBJ1-1, with D perhaps TRBD1 (6 bases). V was trimmed by 2 bases and J by 9 bases, leaving 13 bases between them. The CDR3 extends over 12 amino acids. CDR1 is GTSNPN, CDR2 SVGIG, per germline (reference sequence). Here the CDR3 DNA reads TGTGCCTGGAGTAAGGGCCAGGGGAAAGCTTTCTTT. Residues: CAWSKGQGKAFF.

V is TRBV6-5 and J is TRBJ2-7; no clear D. CDR1 is MNHEY, CDR2 SVGAGI, per germline. The CDR3 contains 14 residues. Trimming removed 3 bases at V and 0 bases at J, with 9 bases between. The CDR3, as DNA: TGTGCCAGCAGTTATCATGAGAGCTCCTACGAGCAGTACTTC. It yields the protein CASSYHESSYEQYF.

The chain has TRBV19 and TRBJ1-2; 8 bases fit TRBD1. The CDR3 length is 14 residues. Losses at the gene ends were 6 bases for V and 3 bases for J; bases not matched to a gene: 6. The germline CDR1 and CDR2 sequences are LNHDA and SQIVND (reference sequence). CDR3 loop: CASSRPGQDYGYTF. CDR3 DNA sequence: TGTGCCAGTAGCCGGCCGGGACAGGACTATGGCTACACCTTC.

V and J are TRBV19 and TRBJ2-5, with 9 nucleotides matching TRBD1. This CDR3 is 15 amino acids long. Trimming cost V 5 bases and J 2 bases; bases outside gene matches: 6. The germline CDR1 and CDR2 sequences are LNHDA and SQIVND (reference sequence). The CDR3 reads CASSWGQGGQETQYF. Written as DNA, the CDR3 is TGTGCCAGTAGTTGGGGACAGGGAGGTCAAGAGACCCAGTACTTC.

This chain uses TRBV30 with TRBJ2-7; TRBD1 aligns across 11 bases. Germline trimming cut 0 bases from V and 3 bases from J; bases unmatched to any gene: 4. Germline CDR1 and CDR2: GTSNPN and SVGIG (reference sequence). CDR3 length equals 15 residues. This chain's CDR3 is CAWSVRGTGGYEQYF. The CDR3, as DNA: TGTGCCTGGAGTGTACGGGGGACAGGGGGCTACGAGCAGTACTTC.

This clone showed up just once. The chain couples TRBV5-4 to TRBJ2-7; TRBD2 agrees at 10 bases. The junction had 6 bases not matched to a gene; V was cut back by 6 bases and J by 3 bases. Germline values: CDR1 SGHNT, CDR2 YYREEE (reference sequence). The CDR3 has 14 amino acids. The CDR3: CASTLAGGGYEQYF. The CDR3 nucleotides are TGTGCCAGCACCTTAGCGGGAGGAGGCTACGAGCAGTACTTC.

The V and J genes are TRBV6-6 and TRBJ1-4; tentative D call: TRBD1 (6 bases). The V gene's germline CDR1 is MNHNY and CDR2 SVGAGI (reference sequence). The CDR3 extends over 15 amino acids. V lost 6 bases to trimming and J lost 8 bases, with 19 bases between them. CDR3 DNA sequence: TGTGCCAGCAGACAAGCAACAGGGCAGGGGGAAAAACTGTTTTTT. Protein sequence: CASRQATGQGEKLFF.

The rearrangement uses TRBV25-1 and TRBJ1-2; the match to TRBD1 covers 10 bases. The CDR3 extends over 16 amino acids. Germline V gene lookup returns CDR1 MGHDK and CDR2 SYGVNS. V dropped 5 bases and J dropped 0; count of bases not matched to a gene: 6. The CDR3, as DNA: TGTGCCAGCAGTCTTGGGACAGGGGAATCTAACTATGGCTACACCTTC. Its protein is CASSLGTGESNYGYTF.

The chain employs TRBV29-1 and TRBJ1-1; TRBD1 matches at 8 bases. Trimming removed 7 bases from V and 1 base from J; junction bases left unmatched: 5. CDR3 length: 13 residues. Germline values: CDR1 SQVTM, CDR2 ANQGSEA. The CDR3 DNA follows: TGCAGCGCTGCCGACAGGGGGAACACTGAAGCTTTCTTT. As protein: CSAADRGNTEAFF.

The V gene is TRBV11-3, the J gene TRBJ1-1, with D possibly being TRBD1 (5 bases). The V end was cut by 5 bases, the J end by 4 bases, with 11 bases between. The CDR3 sequence is 13 residues long. Germline CDR1 and CDR2: SGHNT and YENEEA. The CDR3 sequence is CASSLQGSTEAFF. The CDR3 region has the DNA TGTGCCAGCAGCCTCCAGGGTAGCACTGAAGCTTTCTTT. The variable domain in full, with the rest retrieved from reference TRBV11-3 and TRBJ1-1, is EAGVVQSPRYKIIEKKQPVAFWCNPISGHNTLYWYLQNLGQGPELLIRYENEEAVDDSQLPKDRFSAERLKGVDSTLKIQPAELGDSAVYLCASSLQGSTEAFFGQGTRLTVV.

V usage is TRBV19 and J usage is TRBJ2-1; D gene ambiguous. The CDR3 has 13 residues. Germline V gene lookup returns CDR1 LNHDA and CDR2 SQIVND (reference sequence). V lost 3 bases, J lost 4 bases, and 7 bases lay in between. The CDR3 sequence is CASSISVYNEQFF. The CDR3 DNA follows: TGTGCCAGTAGTATTTCAGTTTACAATGAGCAGTTCTTC. The whole variable domain, filled in from reference TRBV19 and TRBJ2-1, reads DGGITQSPKYLFRKEGQNVTLSCEQNLNHDAMYWYRQDPGQGLRLIYYSQIVNDFQKGDIAEGYSVSREKKESFPLTVTSAQKNPTAFYLCASSISVYNEQFFGPGTRLTVL.

The rearrangement uses TRBV10-2 and TRBJ1-5; possible D gene TRBD1, 5 bases. V was trimmed by 8 bases and J by 4 bases, leaving 15 bases between them. The CDR3 runs 14 residues. Germline V gives CDR1 WSHSY, CDR2 SAAADI. In DNA form, the CDR3 reads TGCGCCAGCTCCGAAATAAACAGGAATCAGCCCCAGCATTTT. It is translated as CASSEINRNQPQHF.

In this sample, this clone turned up a few times. The V and J genes are TRBV5-5 and TRBJ2-2, with 8 bases lining up with TRBD2. This CDR3 has 15 residues. J was trimmed by 1 base and V by 1 base; bases with no gene match: 0. Germline V gene sequence: CDR1 SGHKS, CDR2 YYEKEE (reference sequence). In DNA form, the CDR3 reads TGTGCCAGCAGCTTGACTAGCGGGAACACCGGGGAGCTGTTTTTT. Translating it yields CASSLTSGNTGELFF.

This chain connects TRBV3-1 (or the pseudogene TRBV3-2) to TRBJ1-5, with unresolved D. CDR3 size: 14 residues. V lost 2 bases, J lost 4 bases, and 9 bases lay in between. Germline loops: CDR1 LGHDT, CDR2 YNNKEL (reference sequence). The CDR3 here is CASSQQPGNQPQHF. DNA for the CDR3: TGTGCCAGCAGCCAACAGCCGGGAAATCAGCCCCAGCATTTT.

The rearrangement uses TRBV5-1 and TRBJ1-1; perhaps TRBD1 as D (6 bases). CDR3 length: 14 amino acids. Germline V gene sequence: CDR1 SGHRS, CDR2 YFSETQ. V lost 7 bases to trimming and J lost 3 bases, with 16 bases between them. The CDR3 DNA follows: TGCGCCAGCCGGGGGGCAGATACGGACACTGAAGCTTTCTTT. Translating gives CASRGADTDTEAFF. The full variable domain, completed using reference TRBV5-1 and TRBJ1-1, is KAGVTQTPRYLIKTRGQQVTLSCSPISGHRSVSWYQQTPGQGLQFLFEYFSETQRNKGNFPGRFSGRQFSNSRSEMNVSTLELGDSALYLCASRGADTDTEAFFGQGTRLTVV.

This clone has a single count. The V call is TRBV27, the J call TRBJ2-2; D may be TRBD2 (7 bases). The CDR3 covers 15 residues. CDR1 and CDR2 from the germline V gene are MNHEY and SMNVEV (reference sequence). Trimming shortened V by 6 bases and J by 0 bases, and 11 bases separated the two germline ends. CDR3 sequence (DNA): TGTGCCAGCAGAACGGGGGGCCCGAACACCGGGGAGCTGTTTTTT. Its translation: CASRTGGPNTGELFF.

The V call is TRBV5-4, the J call TRBJ2-7; perhaps TRBD1 as D (6 bases). The length of the CDR3 is 14 residues. Trimming pared 2 bases from V and 0 bases from J, leaving 9 bases between. Germline V lookup: CDR1 SGHNT, CDR2 YYREEE (reference sequence). CDR3 protein: CASSFGQSSYEQYF. CDR3 bases: TGTGCCAGCAGCTTCGGACAGTCCTCCTACGAGCAGTACTTC.

V gene TRBV24-1 combines with J gene TRBJ2-3; 7 bases are a match to TRBD1. J gave up 3 bases and V 9 bases, and 5 bases lay outside the gene matches. Germline CDR1 is KGHDR and CDR2 is SFDVKD. This CDR3 has 13 residues. This chain's CDR3 is CATRQGHTDTQYF. The CDR3 nucleotides read TGTGCCACCCGACAGGGCCATACAGATACGCAGTATTTT.

The V call is TRBV5-6, the J call TRBJ2-2; D is unclear. Germline loops: CDR1 SGHDT, CDR2 YYEEEE. Trimming took off 1 base at V and 2 bases at J, with 15 bases between the two ends. This CDR3 has 17 residues. This CDR3 reads CASSLLGLSPNTGELFF. CDR3 DNA sequence: TGTGCCAGCAGCTTGTTGGGCCTCTCCCCCAACACCGGGGAGCTGTTTTTT.